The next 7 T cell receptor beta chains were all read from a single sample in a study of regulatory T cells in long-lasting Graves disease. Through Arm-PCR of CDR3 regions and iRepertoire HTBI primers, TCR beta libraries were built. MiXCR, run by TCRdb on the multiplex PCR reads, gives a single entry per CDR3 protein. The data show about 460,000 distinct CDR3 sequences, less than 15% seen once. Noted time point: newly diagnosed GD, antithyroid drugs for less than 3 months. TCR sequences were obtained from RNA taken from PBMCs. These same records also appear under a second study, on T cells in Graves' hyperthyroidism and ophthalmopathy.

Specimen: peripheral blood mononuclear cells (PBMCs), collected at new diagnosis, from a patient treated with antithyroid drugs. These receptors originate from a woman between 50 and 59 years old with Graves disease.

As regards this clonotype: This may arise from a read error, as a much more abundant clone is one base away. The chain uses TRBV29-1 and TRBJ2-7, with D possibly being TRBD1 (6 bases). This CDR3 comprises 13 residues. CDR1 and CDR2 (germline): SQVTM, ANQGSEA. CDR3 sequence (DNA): TGCAGCGCTCGAACCGGGACACACTACGAGCATTACTTC. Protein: CSARTGTHYEHYF.

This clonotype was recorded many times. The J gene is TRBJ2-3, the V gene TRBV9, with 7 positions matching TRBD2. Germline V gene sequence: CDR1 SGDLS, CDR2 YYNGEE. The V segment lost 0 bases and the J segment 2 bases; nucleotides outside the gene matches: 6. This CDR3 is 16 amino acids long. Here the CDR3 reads CASSVGSGTNTDTQYF. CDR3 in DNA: TGTGCCAGCAGCGTAGGGAGCGGGACCAACACAGATACGCAGTATTTT.

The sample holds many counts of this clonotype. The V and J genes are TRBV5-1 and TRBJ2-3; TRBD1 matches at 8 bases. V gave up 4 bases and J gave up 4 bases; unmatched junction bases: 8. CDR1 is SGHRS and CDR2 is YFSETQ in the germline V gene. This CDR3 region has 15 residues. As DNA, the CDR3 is TGCGCCAGCAGCCGGACAGGGTTCTGGGCAGATACGCAGTATTTT. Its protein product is CASSRTGFWADTQYF. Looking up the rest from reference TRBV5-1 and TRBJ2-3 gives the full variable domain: KAGVTQTPRYLIKTRGQQVTLSCSPISGHRSVSWYQQTPGQGLQFLFEYFSETQRNKGNFPGRFSGRQFSNSRSEMNVSTLELGDSALYLCASSRTGFWADTQYFGPGTRLTVL.

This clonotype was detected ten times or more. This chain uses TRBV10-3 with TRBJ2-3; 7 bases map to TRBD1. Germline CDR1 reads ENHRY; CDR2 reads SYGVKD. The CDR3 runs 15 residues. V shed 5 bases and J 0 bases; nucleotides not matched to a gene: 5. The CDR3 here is CAISLTGTSTDTQYF. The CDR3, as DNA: TGTGCCATCAGTTTGACAGGGACGAGCACAGATACGCAGTATTTT.

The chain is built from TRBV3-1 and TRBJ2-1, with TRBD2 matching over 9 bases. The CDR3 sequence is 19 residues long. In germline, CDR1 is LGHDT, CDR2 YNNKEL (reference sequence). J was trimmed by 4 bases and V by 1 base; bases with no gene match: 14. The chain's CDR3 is CASSQVSTSGRLNYNEQFF. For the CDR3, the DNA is TGTGCCAGCAGCCAAGTTTCCACTAGCGGGCGACTCAATTACAATGAGCAGTTCTTC.

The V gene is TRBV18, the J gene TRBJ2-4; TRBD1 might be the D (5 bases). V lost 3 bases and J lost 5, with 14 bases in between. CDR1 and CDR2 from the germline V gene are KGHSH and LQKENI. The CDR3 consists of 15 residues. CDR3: CASSPTTARQNIQYF. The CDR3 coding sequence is TGTGCCAGCTCACCCACGACAGCCCGCCAAAACATTCAGTACTTC.

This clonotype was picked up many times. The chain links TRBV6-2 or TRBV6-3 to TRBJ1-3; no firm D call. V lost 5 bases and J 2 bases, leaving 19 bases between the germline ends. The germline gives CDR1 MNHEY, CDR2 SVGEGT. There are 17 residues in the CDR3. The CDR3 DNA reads TGTGCCAGCAGTGATAGTCCGCTGAGGAAAACTGGAAACACCATATATTTT. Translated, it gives CASSDSPLRKTGNTIYF.